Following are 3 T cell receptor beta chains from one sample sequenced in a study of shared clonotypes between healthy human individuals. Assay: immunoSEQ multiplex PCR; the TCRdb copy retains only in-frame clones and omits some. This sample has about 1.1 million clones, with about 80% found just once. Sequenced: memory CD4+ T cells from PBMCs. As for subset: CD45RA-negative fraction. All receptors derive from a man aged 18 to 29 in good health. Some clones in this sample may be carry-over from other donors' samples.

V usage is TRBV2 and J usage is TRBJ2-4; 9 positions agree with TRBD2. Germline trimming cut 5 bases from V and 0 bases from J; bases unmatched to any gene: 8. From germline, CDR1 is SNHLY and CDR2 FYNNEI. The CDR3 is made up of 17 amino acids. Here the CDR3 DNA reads TGTGCCAGCAGTCATATATATAGCGGGGGAGCCAAAAACATTCAGTACTTC. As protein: CASSHIYSGGAKNIQYF.

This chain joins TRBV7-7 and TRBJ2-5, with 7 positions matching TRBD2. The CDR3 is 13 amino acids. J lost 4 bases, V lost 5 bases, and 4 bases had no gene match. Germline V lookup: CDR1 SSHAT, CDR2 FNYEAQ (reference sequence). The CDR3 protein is CASSMGGGETQYF. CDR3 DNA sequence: TGTGCCAGCAGCATGGGGGGGGGAGAGACCCAGTACTTC.

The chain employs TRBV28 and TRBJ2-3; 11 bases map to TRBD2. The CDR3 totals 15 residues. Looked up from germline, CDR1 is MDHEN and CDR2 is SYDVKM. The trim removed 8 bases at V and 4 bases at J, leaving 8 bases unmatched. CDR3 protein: CASATSGRVPDTQYF. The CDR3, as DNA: TGTGCCAGCGCTACTAGCGGGAGAGTCCCAGATACGCAGTATTTT.